The 13 T cell receptor delta chains below come from one sample, sequenced in a study of gamma-delta T cells after stem cell transplantation. TCRdb fed the RT-PCR reads to CATT. The table has under 2,500 delta-chain clones, 1% to 1.5% seen once. The source material was gamma-delta T cells. These receptors all stem from a human donor. It is not recorded whose cells these are; they may come from a transplant donor.

This clone turned up a few times. A far larger clone is one nucleotide away, so this likely arose from a read error. The sample has other DNA sequences that encode this CDR3 too. The rearrangement links TRDV2 to TRDJ1, with D perhaps matching TRDD3 (6 bases). Germline CDR1 GEAIGNYY, CDR2 EKD. The CDR3 length is 14 residues. In DNA, the CDR3 is TGTGCCTGCGACACGTGGGGGGCCACCGATAAACTCATCTTT. Protein product: CACDTWGATDKLIF.

This clone was seen only a few times. A read error is likely here: a far larger clone is one base away. Other DNA variants within this sample encode the same CDR3. The rearrangement joins TRDV2 to TRDJ1, with 12 bases lining up with TRDD3. V shed 0 bases and J 4 bases; nucleotides not matched to a gene: 17. This CDR3 spans 20 amino acids. Germline CDR1 GEAIGNYY, CDR2 EKD. The CDR3 nucleotides read TGTGCCTGTGACACCGTGGGCCTGGGGGATACGCCACGGGTCGGCGATAAACTCATCTTT. Its translation is CACDTVGLGDTPRVGDKLIF.

To note about this clone: With a far larger clone one base away, a read error is the likely cause. This sample also contains other DNA sequences that code for the same CDR3. This chain joins TRDV2 and TRDJ1, with TRDD3 matching over 9 bases. Germline V gives CDR1 GEAIGNYY, CDR2 EKD. The CDR3 has 16 amino acids. Losses at the gene ends were 3 bases for V and 0 bases for J; bases not matched to a gene: 7. CDR3 sequence (DNA): TGTGCCTGTGACGGCTTACTGGGGGAGAACACCGATAAACTCATCTTT. Amino acids: CACDGLLGENTDKLIF.

This clone was picked up a small number of times. The protein in TCRdb stems from a much larger clone and differs at residue 4 from this DNA's translation, likely a read error; here the protein is translated from the DNA. The chain combines TRDV2 with TRDJ3, with 12 bases fitting TRDD3. Per the germline V gene, CDR1 is GEAIGNYY and CDR2 is EKD. The CDR3 contains 21 residues. CDR3 loop: CACNTSGGYARSSWDTRQMFF. The CDR3 DNA sequence: TGTGCCTGTAACACGTCTGGGGGATACGCCCGAAGCTCCTGGGACACCCGACAGATGTTTTTC.

This clone showed up just a few times. TCRdb's protein, taken from a much larger clone, differs from this DNA's translation at residue 3, likely owing to a read error; the protein displayed comes from the DNA. The chain uses TRDV2 and TRDJ1; TRDD3 matches 7 bases. CDR1 and CDR2 from the germline V gene are GEAIGNYY and EKD. This CDR3 comprises 18 residues. CDR3 DNA: TGTGCCTATGACACCGTTGCGGATTTATCGGGGGATCGGGGTAAACTCATCTTT. It translates to CAYDTVADLSGDRGKLIF.

A word on this clone: TCRdb pairs this DNA with a much larger clone's protein that differs at residue 4, likely a read error; the protein shown was translated from the DNA. The J gene is TRDJ2, the V gene TRDV2, with D possibly TRDD3 on 6 matching bases. Trimming took off 5 bases at V and 0 bases at J, with 15 bases between the two ends. Germline V gene data show CDR1 as GEAIGNYY and CDR2 as EKD. The CDR3 has 16 amino acids. CDR3 sequence reads: CACGTIGGSLTAQLFF. Here the CDR3 DNA reads TGTGCCTGTGGCACAATTGGGGGGTCTTTGACAGCACAACTCTTCTTT.

This clone was seen a few times. It differs at one base from a far larger clone, so likely a read error. Distinct nucleotide sequences in the sample also encode this CDR3. V gene TRDV2 combines with J gene TRDJ1, with 11 bases lining up with TRDD3. The junction had 12 bases not matched to a gene; V was cut back by 3 bases and J by 1 base. CDR3 size: 18 residues. Per germline, CDR1 GEAIGNYY and CDR2 EKD. CDR3 protein: CACDRLVLGDTLTDKLIF. The CDR3 nucleotides are TGTGCCTGTGACCGTTTGGTGCTGGGGGATACCCTCACCGATAAACTCATCTTT.

Note on this clone: The protein TCRdb gives is from a much larger clone and does not agree with this DNA's translation at residue 12, likely a read error; the protein shown here comes from the DNA. The rearrangement joins TRDV2 to TRDJ1, with 11 bases lining up with TRDD3. The CDR3 runs 16 residues. Germline lookup yields CDR1 GEAIGNYY and CDR2 EKD. The CDR3 bases are TGTGCCTGTGACACCCTGGGGGATACCGGCACCGAGAAACTCATCTTT. This sequence encodes CACDTLGDTGTEKLIF.

This clone has a handful of counts. This DNA's translation and the protein TCRdb lists, from a much larger clone, do not match at residue 9, likely due to a read error; the protein shown is translated from the DNA. This sequence joins TRDV1 and TRDJ1; D gene unclear. The germline V gene has CDR1 TSWWSYY and CDR2 QGS. The V and J ends lost 1 base and 6 bases respectively, with 12 bases between them. The CDR3 contains 14 residues. The CDR3 coding sequence is TGTGCTCTTGGGGAACCTCCGGCTTCGAATAAACTCATCTTT. It yields the protein CALGEPPASNKLIF.

A word on this clone: A read error likely explains this, since a far larger clone differs by one base. Other nucleotide sequences in the sample specify the same CDR3. V is TRDV3 and J is TRDJ3; 11 bases agree with TRDD3. The CDR3 loop spans 20 amino acids. The V gene's germline CDR1 is TVYSNPD and CDR2 GDNSRS (reference sequence). The CDR3 reads CAFISGGYAPGSWDTRQMFF. In DNA, the CDR3 is TGCGCCTTTATAAGTGGGGGATACGCCCCGGGCTCCTGGGACACCCGACAGATGTTTTTC.

Worth noting for this clone: This DNA translates differently at residue 3 from the TCRdb protein, which is that of a much larger clone; a read error is likely, and the protein shown is the DNA's own translation. V is TRDV2 and J is TRDJ1, with 11 bases aligning to TRDD3. The V gene's germline CDR1 is GEAIGNYY and CDR2 EKD. The CDR3 covers 18 residues. Here the CDR3 DNA reads TGTGCCTATGACACCTTGCGTTTCTTGGGGGATACGACCGATAAACTCATCTTT. It codes for CAYDTLRFLGDTTDKLIF.

With regard to this clone: This sequence is one base from a far larger clone and is likely a read error. V usage is TRDV2 and J usage is TRDJ1; 10 positions agree with TRDD3. Trimming cost V 3 bases and J 4 bases; bases outside gene matches: 10. Germline lookup yields CDR1 GEAIGNYY and CDR2 EKD. This CDR3 contains 16 residues. As DNA, the CDR3 is TGTGCCTGTGACGATCTTGGGGGATACCGGGTCGATAAACTCATCTTT. This codes for CACDDLGGYRVDKLIF.

This clone is labeled as large. The chain links TRDV2 to TRDJ1; a weak D match, TRDD3 (7 bases). With 3 bases removed from V and 2 bases from J, the gap between germline ends came to 27 bases. Germline V gives CDR1 GEAIGNYY, CDR2 EKD. This CDR3 contains 19 residues. CDR3 DNA sequence: TGTGCCTGTGACTTCCTAAGTTCAGCTGACGGGGATAGGACCGATAAACTCATCTTT. It translates to CACDFLSSADGDRTDKLIF.